One sample yielded the 21 T cell receptor beta chains listed below, sequenced in a study of blood T cell repertoires in COVID-19 (dated by TCRdb to 2018 to 2020). The library relied on the immunoSEQ multiplex PCR assay. Held by TCRdb, this immuneACCESS table contains in-frame sequences only and omits some clones. Under half of the omission traces to an unresolved V gene where checked; the cause of the rest is unknown. This sample has about 150,000 clones in its table, and around four fifths of those were observed once. About 3% of the sample is in the top ten clones. Sequencing was carried out using peripheral blood. These receptors were taken from a woman aged 40 to 50 with active or convalescent COVID-19.

Written as DNA, the CDR3 is TGTGCCAGCAGCCAAGCCAGCGGGCATACCTACGAGCAGTACTTC. Its translation is CASSQASGHTYEQYF. The V gene is TRBV3-1 (or the pseudogene TRBV3-2), the J gene TRBJ2-7; D is possibly TRBD2 (6 bases). This CDR3 region has 15 residues. Germline V CDR1 and CDR2: LGHDT, YNNKEL (reference sequence). Trimming took off 1 base at V and 2 bases at J, with 12 bases between the two ends.

The V gene is TRBV19, the J gene TRBJ1-5; the match to TRBD1 covers 11 bases. Germline V gene data show CDR1 as LNHDA and CDR2 as SQIVND (reference sequence). This CDR3 has 15 residues. The J segment lost 7 bases and the V segment lost 1 base, leaving 3 bases of the junction unmatched. CDR3 in DNA: TGTGCCAGTAGTATAGGGGGACAGGGGGGCCAGCCCCAGCATTTT. Its protein is CASSIGGQGGQPQHF. Full variable domain (rest looked up from reference TRBV19 and TRBJ1-5): DGGITQSPKYLFRKEGQNVTLSCEQNLNHDAMYWYRQDPGQGLRLIYYSQIVNDFQKGDIAEGYSVSREKKESFPLTVTSAQKNPTAFYLCASSIGGQGGQPQHFGDGTRLSIL.

The J gene is TRBJ2-5, the V gene TRBV28, with D maybe TRBD1 (5 bases). V was cut by 6 bases and J by 2 bases, with 10 bases left in between. CDR3 length: 13 residues. The germline CDR1 and CDR2 sequences are MDHEN and SYDVKM. The CDR3 spells CASRQGGQETQYF. CDR3 sequence (DNA): TGTGCCAGCAGGCAGGGTGGTCAAGAGACCCAGTACTTC.

The rearrangement links TRBV12-5 to TRBJ2-1, with a possible D match to TRBD2 (5 bases). Germline V lookup: CDR1 LGHNT, CDR2 FRNRAP. The CDR3 spans 17 residues. The V gene lost 1 base and the J gene lost 6 bases, with 19 bases spanning the gap. This CDR3 is CASGLAGGWGPINEQFF. In DNA form, the CDR3 reads TGTGCTAGTGGTTTGGCCGGCGGGTGGGGTCCGATCAATGAGCAGTTCTTC.

The chain carries TRBV12-2 and TRBJ1-1; the table's D call TRBD1 went unverified against the DNA. TRBV12-2 is a recognized pseudogene. The CDR3 has 16 residues. The CDR3 reads CASRSNRVAMNTEAFF. The CDR3 DNA follows: TGTGCAAGTCGCTCAAACAGGGTCGCGATGAACACTGAAGCTTTCTTT.

CDR3 bases: TGTGCCAGCAGCCCGGGGTTGGGACAGGGGAGCTATGGCTACACCTTC. It translates to CASSPGLGQGSYGYTF. The genes are TRBV7-2 and TRBJ1-2; 10 bases are shared with TRBD1. The CDR3 has 16 amino acids. The J segment lost 4 bases and the V segment lost 5 bases, leaving 10 bases of the junction unmatched. Germline assignment: CDR1 SGHTA and CDR2 FQGNSA.

The J gene is TRBJ2-1, the V gene TRBV7-7, with a weak D call TRBD1 (6 bases). This CDR3 region has 17 residues. Germline lookup yields CDR1 SSHAT and CDR2 FNYEAQ (reference sequence). Deletions cut 5 bases from V and 5 bases from J, with 22 bases between. The CDR3 coding sequence is TGTGCCAGCAGCCCCCAGGGTAACAGGGAAAGAAACAATGAGCAGTTCTTC. This codes for CASSPQGNRERNNEQFF.

This sequence joins TRBV28 and TRBJ1-6; D remains ambiguous. This CDR3 comprises 13 residues. The V gene's germline CDR1 is MDHEN and CDR2 SYDVKM. Trimming stripped 1 base from V and 10 bases from J, with 8 bases between. The CDR3 here is CASSLFVGSPLHF. The DNA for the CDR3 is TGTGCCAGCAGTTTATTTGTTGGCTCACCCCTCCACTTT.

The V and J genes are TRBV5-4 and TRBJ1-5, with D unresolved. Germline V gene data show CDR1 as SGHNT and CDR2 as YYREEE (reference sequence). CDR3 length: 13 amino acids. V was pared by 4 bases and J by 5 bases, with 10 bases between. This CDR3 reads CASSPGVDQPQHF. The DNA for the CDR3 is TGTGCCAGCAGCCCCGGGGTCGATCAGCCCCAGCATTTT.

The rearrangement links TRBV29-1 to TRBJ1-1; the D gene is possibly TRBD1 (5 bases). Germline V CDR1 and CDR2: SQVTM, ANQGSEA. This CDR3 contains 13 residues. Trimming removed 6 bases at V and 4 bases at J, with 15 bases between. CDR3 in amino acids: CSVGDGGSTEAFF. The CDR3 region has the DNA TGCAGCGTGGGGGACGGGGGGAGCACTGAAGCTTTCTTT.

J is TRBJ2-3 and V is TRBV18; weak D call: TRBD2 (5 bases). Trimming pared 3 bases from V and 2 bases from J, leaving 12 bases between. There are 15 residues in the CDR3. CDR1 KGHSH and CDR2 LQKENI come from the germline V gene. CDR3 in amino acids: CASSPTALATDTQYF. CDR3 nucleotides: TGTGCCAGCTCACCGACGGCGCTAGCCACAGATACGCAGTATTTT.

The chain couples TRBV28 to TRBJ1-6; perhaps TRBD1 as D (5 bases). V shed 8 bases and J shed 5 bases, with 22 bases lying between them. The CDR3 extends over 17 amino acids. Looked up from germline, CDR1 is MDHEN and CDR2 is SYDVKM. CDR3 sequence (DNA): TGTGCCAGCCTCATCGGGGGGAGTTTAGGTGATAATTCACCCCTCCACTTT. This encodes CASLIGGSLGDNSPLHF.

V is TRBV4-3 and J is TRBJ2-3, with D perhaps matching TRBD1 (7 bases). The length of the CDR3 is 14 residues. Germline values: CDR1 LGHNA, CDR2 YSLEER. The V gene lost 0 bases and the J gene lost 7 bases, with 11 bases spanning the gap. The CDR3 region has the DNA TGCGCCAGCAGCCAAGAGTGGAGGGGGCATACGCAGTATTTT. It encodes CASSQEWRGHTQYF.

The chain employs TRBV28 and TRBJ1-3; possibly TRBD1 for D (5 bases). V dropped 4 bases and J dropped 4 bases, with 20 bases sitting between them. Germline V gene sequence: CDR1 MDHEN, CDR2 SYDVKM. This CDR3 contains 17 residues. CDR3 region: CASSSPSGGLSGNTIYF. The CDR3 nucleotides read TGTGCCAGCAGTTCACCCTCGGGGGGACTCTCAGGAAACACCATATATTTT.

This clone was counted between two and nine times. The rearrangement joins TRBV28 to TRBJ2-3; 12 nucleotides align to TRBD2. CDR1 is MDHEN and CDR2 is SYDVKM in the germline V gene. The ends lost 8 bases at V and 2 bases at J; junction bases unmatched: 5. The CDR3 length is 15 residues. The CDR3 region is CASCASGRATDTQYF. In DNA form, the CDR3 reads TGTGCCAGCTGCGCTAGCGGGAGGGCCACAGATACGCAGTATTTT.

CDR3 loop: CASSYAQGSYNSPLHF. DNA of the CDR3: TGTGCCAGCAGTTATGCACAGGGCTCTTATAATTCACCCCTCCACTTT. This chain links TRBV6-5 with TRBJ1-6; maybe TRBD1 (6 bases). The CDR3 length is 16 residues. CDR1 is MNHEY and CDR2 is SVGAGI in the germline V gene. V lost 3 bases and J 4 bases, leaving 13 bases between the germline ends.

The chain uses TRBV11-2 and TRBJ1-2; unclear D gene. Germline loops: CDR1 SGHAT, CDR2 FQNNGV. The CDR3 is 16 residues long. V was cut by 0 bases and J by 4 bases, with 15 bases left in between. CDR3 bases: TGTGCCAGCAGCTTAGAACCCTCTATCCCCCTCTATGGCTACACCTTC. This translates into CASSLEPSIPLYGYTF.

The chain uses TRBV27 and TRBJ1-3; 10 nucleotides agree with TRBD1. The CDR3 totals 18 residues. The germline gives CDR1 MNHEY, CDR2 SMNVEV (reference sequence). J was trimmed by 0 bases and V by 6 bases; bases with no gene match: 11. This CDR3 reads CASSRTGGDYNSGNTIYF. The DNA for the CDR3 is TGTGCCAGCAGCCGGACAGGGGGAGATTACAACTCTGGAAACACCATATATTTT.

This chain connects TRBV30 to TRBJ2-7; perhaps D is TRBD1 or TRBD2 (5 bases each). This CDR3 is 11 amino acids long. Germline assignment: CDR1 GTSNPN and CDR2 SVGIG (reference sequence). V gave up 8 bases and J gave up 2 bases, with 10 bases separating them. DNA for the CDR3: TGTGCCGGGGGTCGGGCCTACGAGCAGTACTTC. Protein: CAGGRAYEQYF.

The V gene is TRBV2, the J gene TRBJ1-2, with 9 bases aligning to TRBD1. With 6 bases clipped from V and 4 bases from J, the junction kept 12 bases outside the gene matches. The CDR3 is made up of 16 amino acids. CDR1 and CDR2 (germline): SNHLY, FYNNEI. CDR3 in DNA: TGTGCCAGCAGGCCAGGGACAGGGATGAAATTCTATGGCTACACCTTC. This translates into CASRPGTGMKFYGYTF.

This chain connects TRBV7-9 to TRBJ2-2; possibly TRBD2 for D (6 bases). CDR1 is SEHNR, CDR2 FQNEAQ, per germline (reference sequence). The CDR3 length is 14 residues. Trimming left V 3 bases short and J 6 bases short, with 11 bases between. The CDR3 sequence is CASSFETRAGELFF. CDR3 nucleotide sequence: TGTGCCAGCAGCTTCGAGACTAGGGCCGGGGAGCTGTTTTTT.